This T cell receptor (beta chain) comes out of a study of CD8 T cells in ankylosing spondylitis. This clonotype was found many times. Germline lookup yields CDR1 MNHEY and CDR2 SVGAGI. The CDR3 covers 15 residues. Trimming took 0 bases from V and 4 from J, leaving 13 bases between them. TCRdb processed the 5' RACE reads anew with MiXCR; each CDR3 protein has one entry. Of around 150,000 distinct CDR3 sequences listed, around a tenth are singletons. Material: blood, either unsorted or a sorted T cell fraction (not recorded which). The receptor's source is a male donor with ankylosing spondylitis or in good health (not recorded which). The J gene is TRBJ2-7, the V gene TRBV6-5; maybe TRBD1 (7 bases). The CDR3 reads CASSYSGPGGYEQYF. The CDR3 coding sequence is TGTGCCAGCAGTTACTCGGGGCCAGGGGGGTACGAGCAGTACTTC.